The rows below give T cell receptor beta chains drawn from one sample of a study of regulatory T cells in long-lasting Graves disease. MiXCR, applied by TCRdb to the multiplex PCR reads, yields one record per CDR3 protein. The table shows roughly 610,000 distinct CDR3 sequences, with approximately 15% occurring only once. These sequences were also reported in another study, on T cells in Graves' hyperthyroidism and ophthalmopathy.

The sequenced sample was peripheral blood mononuclear cells (PBMCs), obtained at new diagnosis, from a patient treated with antithyroid drugs. The source is a woman younger than 45 with Graves disease. CDR3s include the opening cysteine and the closing phenylalanine or tryptophan. Each record gives: J gene, D gene, CDR3 length, V gene, clone size, CDR3 DNA, CDR3 protein. D genes are given only for firm matches. The size field is filled for only some rows; it gives once, few, many or a size class.

J: TRBJ1-2; D: NA; length: 14; V: TRBV7-9; size: many; DNA: TGTGCCAGCAGCTTATACCGTCCGGAAGAGGGCTACACCTTC; CDR3: CASSLYRPEEGYTF
J: TRBJ1-2; D: NA; length: 14; V: TRBV2; size: many; DNA: TGTGCCAGCAGTGTCCAGGGTATGGAGTATGGCTACACCTTC; CDR3: CASSVQGMEYGYTF
J: TRBJ1-2; D: TRBD1; length: 14; V: TRBV7-8; size: many; DNA: TGTGCCAGCAGCTCTTCCGGGACAGGCTATGGCTACACCTTC; CDR3: CASSSSGTGYGYTF
J: TRBJ2-7; D: NA; length: 10; V: TRBV27; size: many; DNA: TGTGCCAGCAGTGTCCACGAGCAGTACTTC; CDR3: CASSVHEQYF
J: TRBJ2-5; D: TRBD2; length: 20; V: TRBV7-3; size: few; DNA: TGTGCCAGCAGCTCAGTCTCCGGGACTAGCGGGAGAGAAGGCGAAGAGACCCAGTACTTC; CDR3: CASSSVSGTSGREGEETQYF
J: TRBJ2-5; D: TRBD1; length: 13; V: TRBV6-1; size: few; DNA: TGTGCCAGCAGATATGGACAGGGGGGGACCCAGTACTTC; CDR3: CASRYGQGGTQYF
J: TRBJ2-3; D: TRBD1; length: 16; V: TRBV20-1; size: NA; DNA: TGCAGTGCGAAATCTCCCGGACAGGGGGCGTCAGATACGCAGTATTTT; CDR3: CSAKSPGQGASDTQYF
J: TRBJ2-2; D: TRBD1; length: 14; V: TRBV7-8; size: many; DNA: TGTGCCAGCAGGGGACAGGGGGTGACCGGGGAGCTGTTTTTT; CDR3: CASRGQGVTGELFF
J: TRBJ2-7; D: NA; length: 12; V: TRBV7-9; size: NA; DNA: TGTGCCAGCAGCTCGGACTATTACGAGCAGTACTTC; CDR3: CASSSDYYEQYF
J: TRBJ2-1; D: TRBD2; length: 13; V: TRBV19; size: few; DNA: TGTGCCAGTAGTACTAGCGGGAGGGGGGAGCAGTTCTTC; CDR3: CASSTSGRGEQFF
J: TRBJ2-3; D: TRBD2; length: 17; V: TRBV7-2; size: many; DNA: TGTGCCAGCAGCTTAGGGAACCTAGCGGGAGTCGCAGATACGCAGTATTTT; CDR3: CASSLGNLAGVADTQYF
J: TRBJ1-1; D: NA; length: 15; V: TRBV5-1; size: NA; DNA: TGCGCCAGCAGCTTATGGACGGCGATGAACACTGAAGCTTTCTTT; CDR3: CASSLWTAMNTEAFF
J: TRBJ2-1; D: NA; length: 16; V: TRBV27; size: many; DNA: TGTGCCAGCAGTCCCCGTGGGGGGGCAGGGTACAATGAGCAGTTCTTC; CDR3: CASSPRGGAGYNEQFF
J: TRBJ2-1; D: NA; length: 15; V: TRBV15; size: few; DNA: TGTGCCACCAGCAGACACAGTGGCGAATTGGGGGAGCAGTTCTTC; CDR3: CATSRHSGELGEQFF
J: TRBJ1-2; D: TRBD1; length: 15; V: TRBV5-1; size: NA; DNA: TGTGCCAGCAGCTCTCGGACAGGGCTGAACTATGGCTACACCTTC; CDR3: CASSSRTGLNYGYTF
J: TRBJ2-5; D: NA; length: 15; V: TRBV30; size: NA; DNA: TGTGCCTGGAGTCCTGGGGGGGCGCAAGGGGGGACCCAGTACTTC; CDR3: CAWSPGGAQGGTQYF
J: TRBJ1-5; D: NA; length: 16; V: TRBV20-1; size: many; DNA: TGCAGTGCTAGATCCTCCAGCCTGGGGAGCAATCAGCCCCAGCATTTT; CDR3: CSARSSSLGSNQPQHF
J: TRBJ1-2; D: NA; length: 16; V: TRBV28; size: many; DNA: TGTGCCAGCAGCCTCAGCGACCAGGGGAATCTTGGTGGCTACACCTTC; CDR3: CASSLSDQGNLGGYTF
J: TRBJ2-1; D: TRBD2; length: 16; V: TRBV6-5; size: few; DNA: TGTGCCAGCAGTTACTCCGCGGGAGGGGGGGACAATGAGCAGTTCTTC; CDR3: CASSYSAGGGDNEQFF
J: TRBJ1-4; D: NA; length: 13; V: TRBV2; size: many; DNA: TGTGCCAGCAGGGGAGACTTCAATGAAAAACTGTTTTTT; CDR3: CASRGDFNEKLFF
J: TRBJ2-7; D: TRBD1; length: 13; V: TRBV6-1; size: many; DNA: TGTGCCAGCAGTGGGGGACAGTTCTACGAGCAGTACTTC; CDR3: CASSGGQFYEQYF
J: TRBJ1-6; D: NA; length: 15; V: TRBV30; size: few; DNA: TGTGCCTGGAGATCGGGGGCACACTCCAATTCACCCCTCCACTTT; CDR3: CAWRSGAHSNSPLHF
J: TRBJ1-5; D: TRBD1; length: 16; V: TRBV5-6; size: many; DNA: TGTGCCAGCAGCTTGGGGGACAGCCCTAGCAATCAGCCCCAGCATTTT; CDR3: CASSLGDSPSNQPQHF
J: TRBJ2-2; D: NA; length: 14; V: TRBV3-1; size: NA; DNA: TGTGCCAGCGTCAGGGAAGGGAACACCGGGGAGCTGTTTTTT; CDR3: CASVREGNTGELFF
J: TRBJ2-7; D: NA; length: 14; V: TRBV28; size: NA; DNA: TGTGCCAGCAAAAGGGGAGGGGGAACGGACGAGCAGTACTTC; CDR3: CASKRGGGTDEQYF
J: TRBJ2-1; D: NA; length: 16; V: TRBV3-1; size: NA; DNA: TGTGCCAGCAGCCAAGATCCCCAGGGACCTTACAATGAGCAGTTCTTC; CDR3: CASSQDPQGPYNEQFF
J: TRBJ1-1; D: NA; length: 13; V: TRBV12-3/TRBV12-4; size: many; DNA: TGTGCCAGCAGAAGTGGGGGTATCACTGAAGCTTTCTTT; CDR3: CASRSGGITEAFF
J: TRBJ1-5; D: NA; length: 13; V: TRBV6-1; size: many; DNA: TGTGCCAGCAGTGAACTGGGGGGAGAGCCCCAGCATTTT; CDR3: CASSELGGEPQHF
J: TRBJ2-7; D: NA; length: 15; V: TRBV20-1; size: NA; DNA: TGCAGTGCTAGAGATCTTTACCCGAGTTACGACGAGCAGTACTTC; CDR3: CSARDLYPSYDEQYF
J: TRBJ2-7; D: TRBD2; length: 14; V: TRBV27; size: NA; DNA: TGTGCCAGCAGTTCTAGCGGGAGTTTCTACGAGCAGTACTTC; CDR3: CASSSSGSFYEQYF
J: TRBJ1-5; D: NA; length: 13; V: TRBV27; size: many; DNA: TGTGCCAGCAGTTTAGAGGTTAGGCAGCCCCAGCATTTT; CDR3: CASSLEVRQPQHF
J: TRBJ2-1; D: TRBD2; length: 16; V: TRBV6-2/TRBV6-3; size: NA; DNA: TGTGCCAGCGGACACCCTGGCGGGAGAGGCTACAATGAGCAGTTCTTC; CDR3: CASGHPGGRGYNEQFF
J: TRBJ1-2; D: NA; length: 16; V: TRBV7-3; size: many; DNA: TGTGCCAGCAGCCTTCCCGGGGGAGGGAAGCTGAATGGCTACACCTTC; CDR3: CASSLPGGGKLNGYTF
J: TRBJ1-4; D: NA; length: 14; V: TRBV5-1; size: NA; DNA: TGCGCCAGCAGCTCGTGGGGCACTAATGAAAAACTGTTTTTT; CDR3: CASSSWGTNEKLFF
J: TRBJ2-5; D: TRBD2; length: 14; V: TRBV12-3/TRBV12-4; size: many; DNA: TGTGCCAGCAGCTTAGCGAGGCGGGAGGAGACCCAGTACTTC; CDR3: CASSLARREETQYF
J: TRBJ2-1; D: NA; length: 12; V: TRBV28; size: many; DNA: TGTGCCAGCAGTTCTGGCACGCATGAGCAGTTCTTC; CDR3: CASSSGTHEQFF
J: TRBJ2-1; D: NA; length: 17; V: TRBV19; size: NA; DNA: TGTGCCAGTAGTCCCCGTACGGACGGGGGCACCTACAATGAGCAGTTCTTC; CDR3: CASSPRTDGGTYNEQFF
J: TRBJ2-5; D: TRBD1; length: 15; V: TRBV27; size: NA; DNA: TGTGCCAGCAAGCACTTAGGACAGGGGCAAGAGACCCAGTACTTC; CDR3: CASKHLGQGQETQYF
J: TRBJ2-7; D: NA; length: 13; V: TRBV6-1; size: many; DNA: TGTGCCAGCAGTGAAGCGCGCGACTACGAGCAGTACTTC; CDR3: CASSEARDYEQYF
J: TRBJ1-2; D: NA; length: 13; V: TRBV3-1; size: few; DNA: TGTGCCAGCAGCCTATCCGACAGCTATGGCTACACCTTC; CDR3: CASSLSDSYGYTF
J: TRBJ2-4; D: NA; length: 11; V: TRBV27; size: NA; DNA: TGTGCCAGCAGTTTATCGGCAGCTTTTCACTTC; CDR3: CASSLSAAFHF
J: TRBJ2-7; D: TRBD1; length: 15; V: TRBV10-3; size: many; DNA: TGTGCCATCAGTGAGCCGGGACAGGGGGTTTACGAGCAGTACTTC; CDR3: CAISEPGQGVYEQYF
J: TRBJ2-1; D: NA; length: 17; V: TRBV7-9; size: few; DNA: TGTGCCAGCAGCTACACCAGTCCGGGAGAACTAGGGAATGAGCAGTTCTTC; CDR3: CASSYTSPGELGNEQFF
J: TRBJ2-3; D: TRBD2; length: 13; V: TRBV7-3; size: NA; DNA: TGTGCCACCGGACTAGCGGGAGAAGATACGCAGTATTTT; CDR3: CATGLAGEDTQYF
J: TRBJ2-1; D: NA; length: 19; V: TRBV6-5; size: NA; DNA: TGTGCCAGCAGTTACTCGTTCGGGGTCAGGGGCCGCCGGCCCGATGAGCAGTTCTTC; CDR3: CASSYSFGVRGRRPDEQFF
J: TRBJ1-1; D: NA; length: 11; V: TRBV6-1; size: many; DNA: TGTGCCAGCAGTGTCAGGGCTGAAGCTTTCTTT; CDR3: CASSVRAEAFF
J: TRBJ1-3; D: NA; length: 15; V: TRBV27; size: few; DNA: TGTGCCAGCCGACTCTCCGGGGTAGCGGGAAACACCATATATTTT; CDR3: CASRLSGVAGNTIYF
J: TRBJ2-6; D: TRBD1; length: 20; V: TRBV6-5; size: few; DNA: TGTGCCAGCAGTTACTCTCCCCTAACAGGGGCCTTCTCTGGGGCCAACGTCCTGACTTTC; CDR3: CASSYSPLTGAFSGANVLTF
J: TRBJ1-4; D: NA; length: 16; V: TRBV28; size: many; DNA: TGTGCCAGCAGTTTATTCCTCGACAGTACTAATGAAAAACTGTTTTTT; CDR3: CASSLFLDSTNEKLFF
J: TRBJ2-5; D: NA; length: 15; V: TRBV11-2; size: many; DNA: TGTGCCAGCAGCCCACAGGGCAACCCCCAAGAGACCCAGTACTTC; CDR3: CASSPQGNPQETQYF
J: TRBJ1-3; D: NA; length: 13; V: TRBV7-9; size: NA; DNA: TGTGCCAGCAGGGGGTACTCTAGAAACACCATATATTTT; CDR3: CASRGYSRNTIYF